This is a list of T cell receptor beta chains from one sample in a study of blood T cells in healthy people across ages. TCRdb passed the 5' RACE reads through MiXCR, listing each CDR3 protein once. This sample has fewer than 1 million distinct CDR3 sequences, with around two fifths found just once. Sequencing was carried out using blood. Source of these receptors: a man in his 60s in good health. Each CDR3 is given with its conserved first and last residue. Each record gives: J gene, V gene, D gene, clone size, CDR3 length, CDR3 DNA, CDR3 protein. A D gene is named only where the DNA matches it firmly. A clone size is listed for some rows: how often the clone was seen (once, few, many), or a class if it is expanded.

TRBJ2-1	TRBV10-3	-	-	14	TGTGCCGTCAGTGATAGGGGGGCGCGTAATGAGCAGTTCTTC	CAVSDRGARNEQFF
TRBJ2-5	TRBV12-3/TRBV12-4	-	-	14	TGTGCCAGCAGTCCCTGGACATCTCAAGAGACCCAGTACTTC	CASSPWTSQETQYF
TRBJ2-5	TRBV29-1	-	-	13	TGCAGCGTTGAGGGGGGACTGCAAGAGACCCAGTACTTC	CSVEGGLQETQYF
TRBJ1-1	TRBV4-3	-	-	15	TGCGCCAGCAGCCTATCGACAGGTATGAACACTGAAGCTTTCTTT	CASSLSTGMNTEAFF
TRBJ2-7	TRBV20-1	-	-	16	TGCAGTGCCGCTTTTCCGACCCGGGACATAGCCTACGAGCAGTACTTC	CSAAFPTRDIAYEQYF
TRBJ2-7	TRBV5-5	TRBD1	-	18	TGTGCCAGCAGCACTAGACCCCCGGGACAGGGCTTCTCCTACGAGCAGTACTTC	CASSTRPPGQGFSYEQYF
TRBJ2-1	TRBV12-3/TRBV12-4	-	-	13	TGTGCCAGCAGACCAGGGACCGTTCGGACCCAGTTCTTC	CASRPGTVRTQFF
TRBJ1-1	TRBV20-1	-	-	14	TGCAGTGCTAGAGTTCTCAGGGGTCTCTCTGAAGCTTTCTTT	CSARVLRGLSEAFF
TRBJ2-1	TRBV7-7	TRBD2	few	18	TGTGCTAGCAGCTCCGGGACTAGCGGGGGGGCCGAGGACAATGAGCAGTTCTTC	CASSSGTSGGAEDNEQFF
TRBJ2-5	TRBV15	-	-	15	TGTGCCACCAGCAGAGATATTCCTTCCCAAGAGACCCAGTACTTC	CATSRDIPSQETQYF
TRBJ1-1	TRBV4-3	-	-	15	TGCGCCAGCAGCCTATCGGCGGCAGGGAACGCTGAAGCTTTCTTT	CASSLSAAGNAEAFF
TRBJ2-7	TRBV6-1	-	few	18	TGTGCCAGCAGTGAAGAAGTGGGGGGCCTACAGGGGACCTACGAGCAGTACTTC	CASSEEVGGLQGTYEQYF
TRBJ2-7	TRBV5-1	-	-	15	TGCGCCAGCAGCCTCGCCGGGCCGGCGGCCTACGAGCAGTACTTC	CASSLAGPAAYEQYF
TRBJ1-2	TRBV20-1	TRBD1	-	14	TGCAGTGCTAGAGATCCCGGACAGGGCTATGGCTACACCTTC	CSARDPGQGYGYTF
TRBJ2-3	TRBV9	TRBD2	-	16	TGTGCCAGCAGCGTTGGGACTAGTGGCGCCACAGATACGCAGTATTTT	CASSVGTSGATDTQYF
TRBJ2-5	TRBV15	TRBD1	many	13	TGTGCCACCAGCAGTGACAGGGGACAGACCCAGTACTTC	CATSSDRGQTQYF
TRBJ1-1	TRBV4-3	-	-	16	TGCGCCAGCAGCCAAATCCCCACGGGAGGGGACACTGAAGCTTTCTTT	CASSQIPTGGDTEAFF
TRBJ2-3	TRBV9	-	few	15	TGTGCCAGCAGCGTAGTGGGACATCCCACAGATACGCAGTATTTT	CASSVVGHPTDTQYF
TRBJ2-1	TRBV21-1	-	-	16	TGTGCCAGCAACTCAGCGACAGGGGTACGTGTCAATGAGCAGTTCTTC	CASNSATGVRVNEQFF
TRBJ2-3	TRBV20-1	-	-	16	TGCAGTGCTACTGGAAGGAGCACCTCTAGCACAGATACGCAGTATTTT	CSATGRSTSSTDTQYF
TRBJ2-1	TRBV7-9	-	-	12	TGTGCCAGCAGCTTTAAAGGAGAGACCCAGTTCTTC	CASSFKGETQFF
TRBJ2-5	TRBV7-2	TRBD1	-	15	TGTGCCAGCAGCATAAACAGGGGGCGCGGAGAGACCCAGTACTTC	CASSINRGRGETQYF
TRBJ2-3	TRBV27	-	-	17	TGTGCCAGCAGTGCCTCCGGCTGGGACACGAGCACAGATACGCAGTATTTT	CASSASGWDTSTDTQYF
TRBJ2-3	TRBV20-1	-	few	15	TGCAGTGCTAGAGTAGGGTCCTCAGATTCGGATACGCAGTATTTT	CSARVGSSDSDTQYF
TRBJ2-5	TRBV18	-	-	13	TGTGCCAGCTCACCAACGGCGGGAGAGACCCAGTACTTC	CASSPTAGETQYF
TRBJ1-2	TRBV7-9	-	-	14	TGTGCCAGCAGCTTAGCGGGGGAAGATTATGGCTACACCTTC	CASSLAGEDYGYTF
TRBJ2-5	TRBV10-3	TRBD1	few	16	TGTGCCATCAGTGAGTCTAGGGGACAGGGGTCGGAGACCCAGTACTTC	CAISESRGQGSETQYF
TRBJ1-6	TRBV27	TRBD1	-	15	TGTGCCAGCAGTTTAGCGCCAGGGGGAGGTTCACCCCTCCACTTT	CASSLAPGGGSPLHF
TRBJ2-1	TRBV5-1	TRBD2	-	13	TGCGCCTCCACTAGCGGGGCCAACAATGAGCAGTTCTTC	CASTSGANNEQFF
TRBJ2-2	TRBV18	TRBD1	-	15	TGTGCCAGCTCACGTGGACAGGTGAACACCGGGGAGCTGTTTTTT	CASSRGQVNTGELFF
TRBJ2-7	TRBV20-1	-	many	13	TGCAGTGCGGGCAGGGCGATGAAACACGAGCAGTACTTC	CSAGRAMKHEQYF
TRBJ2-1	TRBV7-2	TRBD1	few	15	TGTGCCAGCAGCCAACCGGGACAGGGGGTCAATGAGCAGTTCTTC	CASSQPGQGVNEQFF
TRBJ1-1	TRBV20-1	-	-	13	TGCAGTGCTAGAGATTTTGTCCGTCCTGAAGCTTTCTTT	CSARDFVRPEAFF
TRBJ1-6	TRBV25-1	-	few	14	TGTGCCAGCACTTCCGACAGGCGGGATTCACCCCTCCACTTT	CASTSDRRDSPLHF
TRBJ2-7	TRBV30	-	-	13	TGTGCCTTGACCCGGGACCCTTACTACGAGCAGTACTTC	CALTRDPYYEQYF
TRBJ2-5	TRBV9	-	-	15	TGTGCCAGCAGCGCTGCTGAGGGATCGGGAGAGACCCAGTACTTC	CASSAAEGSGETQYF
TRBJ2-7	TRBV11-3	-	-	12	TGTGCCAGCAAGGGAACCTCCTACGAGCAGTACTTC	CASKGTSYEQYF
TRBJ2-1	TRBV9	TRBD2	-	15	TGTGCCAGCAACCCCGCGGGGGAGTCCTACAATGAGCAGTTCTTC	CASNPAGESYNEQFF
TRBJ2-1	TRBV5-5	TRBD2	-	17	TGTGTCAGCAGCTTGCCGGCTAGCGGGGGGAGCTACAATGAGCAGTTCTTC	CVSSLPASGGSYNEQFF
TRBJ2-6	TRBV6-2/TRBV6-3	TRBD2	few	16	TGTGCCAGCAGTTCCCTAGCGGGGGGGCAGGCCAACGTCCTGACTTTC	CASSSLAGGQANVLTF
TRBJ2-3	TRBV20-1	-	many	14	TGCAGTGCCCGGACCTCGAGGGTCTCAGATACGCAGTATTTT	CSARTSRVSDTQYF
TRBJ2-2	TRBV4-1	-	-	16	TGCGCCAGCAGCCAAGATCCGGGGTTGGACACCGGGGAGCTGTTTTTT	CASSQDPGLDTGELFF
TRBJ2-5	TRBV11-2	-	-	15	TGTGCCAGCAGCTTAGGTGCCCTAGGATTAGAGACCCAGTACTTC	CASSLGALGLETQYF
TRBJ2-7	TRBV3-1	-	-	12	TGTGCCAGCAGCCAAGCCACCCACGAGCGGTACTTC	CASSQATHERYF
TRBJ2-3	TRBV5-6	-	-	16	TGTGCCAGCAGTTCCCCCAGTTGGGGGGGCGTCGATACGCAGTATTTT	CASSSPSWGGVDTQYF
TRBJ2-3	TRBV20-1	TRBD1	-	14	TGCAGTGCTATGGTCCGGACAGGGACATATACGCAGTATTTT	CSAMVRTGTYTQYF
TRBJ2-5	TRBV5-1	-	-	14	TGCGCCAGCAACCAACAAGGGAGACAAGAGACCCAGTACTTC	CASNQQGRQETQYF
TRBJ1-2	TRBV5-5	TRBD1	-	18	TGTGCCAGCAGCCGAAGGGAGATAACAGGGGAGGGTAACTATGGCTACACCTTC	CASSRREITGEGNYGYTF